Each of the 17 T cell receptor beta chains below was sequenced from the same sample in a study of OX40 agonist ivuxolimab in advanced cancers. Only in-frame clones appear in the TCRdb table, and some are missing; sequencing was by immunoSEQ multiplex PCR. Here the sample spans tens of thousands of clones, about three quarters being singletons. The sequencing here drew on CD4+ or CD8+ T cells sorted from blood, taken in a trial of the OX40 agonist ivuxolimab. The receptors here all came from an adult with an advanced solid tumor such as melanoma, head and neck, liver or kidney cancer.

The genes are TRBV7-2 and TRBJ2-7; D is unresolved. The CDR3 runs to 13 residues. The germline V gene has CDR1 SGHTA and CDR2 FQGNSA. The ends were cut back, 4 bases at V and 2 bases at J, with 9 bases in the middle. The CDR3: CASSSALAYEQYF. The DNA of the CDR3 is TGTGCCAGCAGCTCCGCGCTAGCCTACGAGCAGTACTTC.

The V and J genes are TRBV7-9 and TRBJ2-3; D is unclear. The CDR3 is made up of 14 amino acids. From germline, CDR1 is SEHNR and CDR2 FQNEAQ (reference sequence). Trimming pared 5 bases from V and 0 bases from J, leaving 9 bases between. In DNA form, the CDR3 reads TGTGCCAGCAGCCCCTCCCTGAGCACAGATACGCAGTATTTT. It translates to CASSPSLSTDTQYF. The whole variable domain, remainder taken from reference TRBV7-9 and TRBJ2-3, is DTGVSQNPRHKITKRGQNVTFRCDPISEHNRLYWYRQTLGQGPEFLTYFQNEAQLEKSRLLSDRFSAERPKGSFSTLEIQRTEQGDSAMYLCASSPSLSTDTQYFGPGTRLTVL.

This sequence joins TRBV27 and TRBJ2-7; 9 bases map to TRBD2. The CDR3 consists of 16 residues. V lost 5 bases and J lost 3; bases outside the gene matches: 11. Germline CDR1 MNHEY, CDR2 SMNVEV (reference sequence). The CDR3 DNA follows: TGTGCCAGCAGTCCACCCCGTGGGCGGGAGGGCTACGAGCAGTACTTC. Encoded protein: CASSPPRGREGYEQYF.

For the CDR3, the DNA is TGTGCCAGCAGCCAAGTCCCGTCGGGGGCCCTAAACACCATATATTTT. Translating gives CASSQVPSGALNTIYF. The chain joins TRBV4-2 to TRBJ1-3, with D possibly TRBD1 on 6 matching bases. CDR1 and CDR2 from the germline V gene are LGHNA and YNFKEQ. CDR3 size: 16 residues. Deletions cut 1 base from V and 6 bases from J, with 16 bases between.

The V gene is TRBV6-5, the J gene TRBJ1-6, with D possibly matching TRBD1 (6 bases). The germline V gene has CDR1 MNHEY and CDR2 SVGAGI. Between the trimmed V and J ends, which lost 5 bases and 11 bases, there was a span of 13 bases. The CDR3 is 13 residues long. CDR3 in amino acids: CASSDTGRAPLHF. The DNA for the CDR3 is TGTGCCAGCAGTGATACAGGGAGGGCACCCCTCCACTTT.

The rearrangement joins TRBV5-1 to TRBJ2-5; a possible D gene is TRBD2 (5 bases). V lost 2 bases and J 1 base, leaving 9 bases between the germline ends. Germline loops: CDR1 SGHRS, CDR2 YFSETQ. CDR3 size: 14 residues. CDR3 nucleotide sequence: TGCGCCAGCAGCTTCGGGAACCCCCAAGAGACCCAGTACTTC. It encodes CASSFGNPQETQYF.

The chain uses TRBV7-6 and TRBJ2-5; 7 bases agree with TRBD1. The germline V gene has CDR1 SGHVS and CDR2 FNYEAQ. The CDR3 has 17 residues. With 6 bases clipped from V and 5 bases from J, the junction kept 18 bases outside the gene matches. CDR3 nucleotide sequence: TGTGCCAGCAGAAATCCTTTTAGGACAGGACGCGTTGAGACCCAGTACTTC. Translation: CASRNPFRTGRVETQYF.

The J gene is TRBJ2-1, the V gene TRBV19; 9 bases map to TRBD1. Unmatched junction bases numbered 4, after V lost 4 bases and J lost 0 bases. The germline V gene has CDR1 LNHDA and CDR2 SQIVND (reference sequence). This CDR3 is 16 amino acids long. CDR3 protein: CASSTGTGFSYNEQFF. The CDR3, as DNA: TGTGCCAGTAGTACCGGGACAGGGTTCTCCTACAATGAGCAGTTCTTC.

This CDR3 is CASSLNGLHEQYF. The CDR3 coding sequence is TGTGCCAGCAGCTTAAATGGGTTGCACGAGCAGTACTTC. The chain has TRBV13 and TRBJ2-7; no firm D call. This CDR3 region has 13 residues. V lost 2 bases to trimming and J lost 5 bases, with 10 bases between them. Looked up from germline, CDR1 is PRHDT and CDR2 is FYEKMQ (reference sequence).

The chain employs TRBV11-3 and TRBJ1-3, with D maybe TRBD1 (5 bases). Trimming removed 6 bases at V and 0 bases at J, with 12 bases between. The CDR3 sequence is 15 residues long. Germline CDR1 SGHNT, CDR2 YENEEA. The CDR3 sequence is CASSREGLSGNTIYF. DNA for the CDR3: TGTGCCAGCAGTCGGGAGGGACTCTCTGGAAACACCATATATTTT.

The V call is TRBV19, the J call TRBJ2-3, with TRBD2 matching over 7 bases. Germline V gene data show CDR1 as LNHDA and CDR2 as SQIVND (reference sequence). V trimming: 4 bases; J trimming: 2 bases; junction bases outside the gene matches: 6. The CDR3 is 15 residues long. The CDR3, as DNA: TGTGCCAGTAGTAGCCTAGCGGCATCCACAGATACGCAGTATTTT. Translation: CASSSLAASTDTQYF.

V and J are TRBV2 and TRBJ1-5; TRBD1 is a possible D gene (6 bases). Germline CDR1 is SNHLY and CDR2 is FYNNEI. V was shortened by 6 bases and J by 3 bases, with 15 bases between the two germline ends. The CDR3 has 15 amino acids. In DNA, the CDR3 is TGTGCCAGCAGCGGCTTAAGGACAGACAATCAGCCCCAGCATTTT. Translation: CASSGLRTDNQPQHF. The full variable domain, with the rest looked up from reference TRBV2 and TRBJ1-5, is EPEVTQTPSHQVTQMGQEVILRCVPISNHLYFYWYRQILGQKVEFLVSFYNNEISEKSEIFDDQFSVERPDGSNFTLKIRSTKLEDSAMYFCASSGLRTDNQPQHFGDGTRLSIL.

This clone occurred once. The V call is TRBV5-1, the J call TRBJ2-7; 9 bases map to TRBD1. From germline, CDR1 is SGHRS and CDR2 YFSETQ. Trimming cost V 1 base and J 0 bases; bases outside gene matches: 2. This CDR3 has 15 residues. CDR3 region: CASSLTGGSSYEQYF. CDR3 DNA: TGCGCCAGCAGCTTGACAGGGGGCAGCTCCTACGAGCAGTACTTC.

The gene calls are TRBV7-9 and TRBJ2-7; D perhaps matches TRBD2 (5 bases). The CDR3 is 12 residues long. Per germline, CDR1 SEHNR and CDR2 FQNEAQ (reference sequence). Trimming left V 1 base short and J 7 bases short, with 8 bases between. This CDR3 reads CASSLEREEQYF. The CDR3 DNA sequence: TGTGCCAGCAGCTTAGAGAGGGAAGAGCAGTACTTC.

V gene TRBV21-1 combines with J gene TRBJ2-1; the D call of TRBD2 is as the table states it, not checked on the DNA. TRBV21-1 is flagged as a pseudogene. This CDR3 comprises 12 residues. The CDR3 DNA follows: TGTGCCAGCAGCTTGCTCGGGGATGAGCAGTTCTTC. Translation: CASSLLGDEQFF.

J is TRBJ1-2 and V is TRBV28; D call uncertain. Germline assignment: CDR1 MDHEN and CDR2 SYDVKM. This CDR3 comprises 14 residues. V was clipped by 5 bases and J by 8 bases, with 18 bases between them. The CDR3 DNA sequence: TGTGCCAGCAGTGCCCCGTTGGAGGCTCGGGGCTACACCTTC. Its protein product is CASSAPLEARGYTF.

The sample holds a few counts of this clone. The chain combines TRBV6-4 with TRBJ1-1; D is unclear. The CDR3 contains 13 residues. Between the trimmed V and J ends, which lost 3 bases and 3 bases, there was a span of 8 bases. Germline loops: CDR1 MRHNA, CDR2 SNTAGT. CDR3 nucleotides: TGTGCCAGCAGTGAGCAGGTGGACACTGAAGCTTTCTTT. As protein: CASSEQVDTEAFF.